The T cell receptor beta chain described here comes from a study of blood T cell repertoires in COVID-19. Original analysis: Amplification from reference gene primers served as the basis for estimated nucleated cell counts. The repertoire was sequenced with immunoSEQ multiplex PCR; TCRdb's copy has only in-frame clones and lacks some. D and trimming come from the DNA, and the V and J calls and clone size come from that table. Of a few hundred thousand clones in the sample, over 75% were seen once. This study enrolled people aged roughly 18 to 90 from roughly 24 US geographic areas. Symptom resolution, clearance, or two negative PCRs marked donors in Cohort 3 as recovered. Germline V gene lookup returns CDR1 SNHLY and CDR2 FYNNEI. Between the trimmed V and J ends, which lost 7 bases and 1 base, there was a span of 10 bases. This CDR3 has 13 residues.

The TCR comes from a woman in her twenties or thirties who had recovered from COVID-19. Sequencing was carried out using PBMCs or T cells enriched from blood (not recorded which). This rearrangement joins TRBV2 to TRBJ1-1; D is undetermined. Here the CDR3 reads CASKVQQNTEAFF. CDR3 bases: TGTGCCAGCAAGGTACAGCAGAACACTGAAGCTTTCTTT.